A selection of T cell receptor beta chains follows, all from one sample in a study of T cell responses to AZD1222 COVID-19 vaccine. Data came from immunoSEQ multiplex PCR; TCRdb stores just in-frame clones and leaves some out. Of about 150,000 clones in the sample, about nine tenths were seen once. Sample: peripheral blood, taken on day 0 of AZD1222 vaccination. Receptor source: an adult in good health. CDR3s include the opening cysteine and the closing phenylalanine or tryptophan. A D gene is named only where the DNA matches it firmly. Clone size is not always given. Where it is, it says once, few, many or a class for expanded clones.

v_call	clone_size	j_call	d_call	cdr3_nt	cdr3_aa
TRBV19	.	TRBJ1-2	TRBD1	TGTGCCAGTAGTGCCGGGACAGGGGGATATGGCTACACCTTC	CASSAGTGGYGYTF
TRBV7-2	once	TRBJ2-1	.	TGTGCCAGCAGCTTAGGGTCCGGCTCCTACAATGAGCAGTTCTTC	CASSLGSGSYNEQFF
TRBV27	few	TRBJ1-5	TRBD1	TGTGCCAGCAGTTCGACAGGGAGCAATCAGCCCCAGCATTTT	CASSSTGSNQPQHF
TRBV27	.	TRBJ2-2	.	TGTGCCAGCAGTTCTATCCCGGGGTTGGACACCGGGGAGCTGTTTTTT	CASSSIPGLDTGELFF
TRBV19	.	TRBJ1-2	.	TGTGCCAGTAGTATCCTCAGGGGTGGCTACACCTTC	CASSILRGGYTF
TRBV4-1	once	TRBJ2-7	TRBD1	TGCGCCAGCAGCTATGATGGGACAGGGATCTACGAGCAGTACTTC	CASSYDGTGIYEQYF
TRBV7-8	.	TRBJ1-1	.	TGTGCCAGCAGCTTAGCGCAGGGGCTTGTGAACACTGAAGCTTTCTTT	CASSLAQGLVNTEAFF
TRBV7-2	.	TRBJ1-2	TRBD1	TGTGCCAGCAGCTTAGGACAGGGGGTTGGATATGGCTACACCTTC	CASSLGQGVGYGYTF
TRBV9	.	TRBJ1-2	TRBD1	TGTGCCAGCAGCGTAGGGGGAGGCAGGGGGAACTATGGCTACACCTTC	CASSVGGGRGNYGYTF
TRBV19	.	TRBJ1-2	.	TGTGCCAGTAGTATAGACAGCAACTATGGCTACACCTTC	CASSIDSNYGYTF
TRBV19	.	TRBJ2-1	TRBD2	TGTGCCAGTAGTAGCTCTGTGGGACTAGCGGGTAAAAACAATGAGCAGTTCTTC	CASSSSVGLAGKNNEQFF
TRBV12-3/TRBV12-4	.	TRBJ1-1	.	TGTGCCAGCAGTTTCTCCCGAAACACTGAAGCTTTCTTT	CASSFSRNTEAFF
TRBV6-1	.	TRBJ1-3	.	TGTGCCAGCAGTGAAATGGGCAGCTTCTACTCTGGAAACACCATATATTTT	CASSEMGSFYSGNTIYF
TRBV14	.	TRBJ1-1	.	TGTGCCAGCAGCCAAGATCGGCCAGGGCGGACTGAAGCTTTCTTT	CASSQDRPGRTEAFF
TRBV30	.	TRBJ1-3	.	TGTGCCTGGAGTAGGGAAAACACCATATATTTT	CAWSRENTIYF
TRBV19	.	TRBJ1-4	.	TGTGCCAGTAGACGGAGGGGAGAAAAACTGTTTTTT	CASRRRGEKLFF
TRBV2	.	TRBJ1-1	.	TGTGCCAGCAGTTACACAGGGAGAGGGAACACTGAAGCTTTCTTT	CASSYTGRGNTEAFF
TRBV27	.	TRBJ1-1	.	TGTGCCAGCAGTTTTCGCCACGGCCCAGGGCGACAGAACACTGAAGCTTTCTTT	CASSFRHGPGRQNTEAFF
TRBV3-1/TRBV3-2	.	TRBJ1-2	.	TGTGCCAGCAGCCAACGGGTGGTGGGCTATGGCTACACCTTC	CASSQRVVGYGYTF
TRBV15	.	TRBJ1-2	TRBD1	TGTGCCACCAGCAGACTACAGGGGTATGGCTACACCTTC	CATSRLQGYGYTF
TRBV15	few	TRBJ2-1	.	TGTGCCACCAGCAGCGGGACAAGCGGCAGGGAGCAGTTCTTC	CATSSGTSGREQFF
TRBV30	.	TRBJ2-7	.	TGTGCCTGGAGTTTCAGCTCCGGGGTGGCCTACGAGCAGTACTTC	CAWSFSSGVAYEQYF
TRBV16	.	TRBJ1-2	.	TGTGCCAGCAGCCCCCAGGAGCCCTATGGCTACACCTTC	CASSPQEPYGYTF
TRBV28	.	TRBJ2-3	TRBD2	TGTGCCAGCAGGGGAGGACTAGCGGCCACAGATACGCAGTATTTT	CASRGGLAATDTQYF
TRBV19	.	TRBJ1-5	TRBD1	TGTGCCAGTAGTATTGGGACAGGGGGCAATCAGCCCCAGCATTTT	CASSIGTGGNQPQHF
TRBV29-1	.	TRBJ1-1	.	TGCAGCGTTGTTATTCGGAACATGAACACTGAAGCTTTCTTT	CSVVIRNMNTEAFF
TRBV10-1	.	TRBJ2-7	TRBD2	TGCGCCAGCAGCCAAACCACGGGACTAGCGGGAGCCCCCAACGAGCAGTACTTC	CASSQTTGLAGAPNEQYF
TRBV30	.	TRBJ1-1	.	TGTGCCGCCAAGGTTCGGAACACTGAAGCTTTCTTT	CAAKVRNTEAFF
TRBV19	.	TRBJ2-2	TRBD1	TGTGCCAGTAGTATAGACAGGGGGCGAGTGGGGGAGCTGTTTTTT	CASSIDRGRVGELFF
TRBV5-1	few	TRBJ2-2	TRBD1	TGCGCCAGCAGCCACAGGGGCACCGGGGAGCTGTTTTTT	CASSHRGTGELFF
TRBV18	.	TRBJ1-3	.	TGTGCCAGCTCTGTAGGGAAAATGGACTCTGGAAACACCATATATTTT	CASSVGKMDSGNTIYF
TRBV24-1	once	TRBJ2-3	TRBD2	TGTGCCACCAGTGGGACTAGCGTTTTCGATACGCAGTATTTT	CATSGTSVFDTQYF
TRBV5-1	.	TRBJ2-7	TRBD2	TGCGCCAGCAGCACGCTAGCGGGATACGAGCAGTACTTC	CASSTLAGYEQYF
TRBV3-1/TRBV3-2	.	TRBJ2-7	TRBD1	TGTGCCAGCAGCGGCCAACTAGGGACAGGGGGCGGGTACGAGCAGTACTTC	CASSGQLGTGGGYEQYF
TRBV5-1	.	TRBJ2-5	.	TGCGCCAGCAGCCGGGACACAACACAAGAGACCCAGTACTTC	CASSRDTTQETQYF
TRBV2	.	TRBJ2-2	TRBD2	TGTGCCAGCAGAATTACTAGCGGGAGTTCAACCGGGGAGCTGTTTTTT	CASRITSGSSTGELFF
TRBV28	.	TRBJ2-3	TRBD2	TGTGCCAGCAGTTTTGGACTAGCGTCGGATACGCAGTATTTT	CASSFGLASDTQYF
TRBV5-1	.	TRBJ2-7	TRBD2	TGCGCCAGCAGCTTGTCGGGACTAGCGAACGAGCAGTACTTC	CASSLSGLANEQYF
TRBV5-6	.	TRBJ1-2	.	TGTGCCAGCAGCTTGGTCGGGAGATCTAACTATGGCTACACCTTC	CASSLVGRSNYGYTF
TRBV19	.	TRBJ1-2	TRBD1	TGTGCCAGTAGCTTGTTCAGGGGGCGCGGAGACTATGGCTACACCTTC	CASSLFRGRGDYGYTF
TRBV6-5	once	TRBJ2-7	.	TGTGCCACCTGGACCAGGAGCTCCTACGAGCAGTACTTC	CATWTRSSYEQYF
TRBV27	.	TRBJ2-7	TRBD1	TGTGCCAGCAGTGCCGGGACAGGGTCCTACGAGCAGTACTTC	CASSAGTGSYEQYF
TRBV28	.	TRBJ1-5	.	TGTGCCAGCAGGCCAACAGGGAATCAGCCCCAGCATTTT	CASRPTGNQPQHF
TRBV7-2	once	TRBJ2-1	TRBD2	TGTGCCAGCAGCTTTTTAGCGGGCCCGACCTACAATGAGCAGTTCTTC	CASSFLAGPTYNEQFF
TRBV4-2	few	TRBJ2-2	TRBD1	TGTGCCAGCAGCCAAGCCTGGGGACAGGAGAACACCGGGGAGCTGTTTTTT	CASSQAWGQENTGELFF
TRBV11-2	.	TRBJ2-7	.	TGTGCCAGCAGCTTGGAACTCGCCCGGGACGAGCAGTACTTC	CASSLELARDEQYF
TRBV7-7	.	TRBJ2-2	.	TGTGCCAGCAGCTTAGTCGGGAGCGCGGGGACCGGGGAGCTGTTTTTT	CASSLVGSAGTGELFF
TRBV6-2/TRBV6-3	once	TRBJ1-4	.	TGTGCCAGCAGCAAGACAGGTCCTAATGAAAAACTGTTTTTT	CASSKTGPNEKLFF
TRBV7-2	once	TRBJ2-7	TRBD2	TGTGCCAGCAGCTTACGGGGGGCCTACGAGCAGTACTTC	CASSLRGAYEQYF
TRBV29-1	.	TRBJ1-2	.	TGCAGCGTTGACGTATCGGAGGTGTATGGCTACACCTTC	CSVDVSEVYGYTF
TRBV19	.	TRBJ1-5	.	TGTGCCAGTAGTCACCGGGGGTCGAGCAATCAGCCCCAGCATTTT	CASSHRGSSNQPQHF